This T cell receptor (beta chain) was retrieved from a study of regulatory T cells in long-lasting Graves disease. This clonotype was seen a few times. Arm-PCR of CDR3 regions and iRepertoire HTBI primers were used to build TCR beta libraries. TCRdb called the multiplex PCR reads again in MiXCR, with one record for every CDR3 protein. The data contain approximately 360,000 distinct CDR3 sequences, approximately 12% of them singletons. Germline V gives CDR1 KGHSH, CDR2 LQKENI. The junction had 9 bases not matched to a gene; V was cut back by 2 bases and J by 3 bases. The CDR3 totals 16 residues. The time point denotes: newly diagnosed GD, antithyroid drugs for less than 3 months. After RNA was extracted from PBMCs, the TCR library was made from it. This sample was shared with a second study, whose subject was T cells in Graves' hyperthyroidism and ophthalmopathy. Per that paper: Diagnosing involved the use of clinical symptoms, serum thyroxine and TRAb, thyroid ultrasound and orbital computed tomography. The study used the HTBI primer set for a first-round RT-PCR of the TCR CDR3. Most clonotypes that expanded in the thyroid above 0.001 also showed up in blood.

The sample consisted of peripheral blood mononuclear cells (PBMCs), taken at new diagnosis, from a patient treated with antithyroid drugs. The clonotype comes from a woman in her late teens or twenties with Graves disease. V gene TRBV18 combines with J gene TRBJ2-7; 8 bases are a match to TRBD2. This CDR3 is CASSPVPSGLFYEQYF. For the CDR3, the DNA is TGTGCCAGCTCACCAGTCCCTAGCGGGTTATTCTACGAGCAGTACTTC.